These 3 T cell receptor beta chains came from one sample sequenced in a study of early stage breast cancer tumors. The protocol was immunoSEQ multiplex PCR, while the TCRdb copy is restricted to in-frame clones and leaves out a portion. The sample includes 65,000 to 75,000 clones, over 80% seen only once; the top ten take approximately 4.5%. The sequenced sample consisted of blood. All receptors come from a person aged 35 to 50 with breast cancer.

This rearrangement joins TRBV19 to TRBJ2-5; TRBD2 aligns across 12 bases. CDR1 LNHDA and CDR2 SQIVND come from the germline V gene (reference sequence). This CDR3 spans 14 amino acids. J lost 4 bases, V lost 6 bases, and 3 bases had no gene match. The CDR3 loop is CASRLAGGGETQYF. CDR3 nucleotide sequence: TGTGCCAGTAGACTAGCGGGAGGAGGAGAGACCCAGTACTTC.

The rearrangement uses TRBV27 and TRBJ2-5; D remains unclear. Germline V gives CDR1 MNHEY, CDR2 SMNVEV (reference sequence). This CDR3 has 15 amino acids. Between the trimmed V and J ends, which lost 0 bases and 5 bases, there was a span of 13 bases. The CDR3: CASSLSGPTRETQYF. Written as DNA, the CDR3 is TGTGCCAGCAGTTTATCGGGTCCCACAAGGGAGACCCAGTACTTC.

The chain is built from TRBV11-2 and TRBJ2-5, with D possibly being TRBD1 (6 bases). The germline gives CDR1 SGHAT, CDR2 FQNNGV. V dropped 6 bases and J dropped 9 bases, with 26 bases sitting between them. The CDR3 runs 16 residues. The CDR3 is CASRQSRDTEFGAQYF. CDR3 sequence (DNA): TGTGCCAGCAGACAGTCCCGGGACACCGAGTTCGGAGCCCAGTACTTC.